This T cell receptor (beta chain) was profiled in a study of technical replicates of blood from a few donors. Only in-frame clones appear in the TCRdb table, and some are missing; sequencing was by immunoSEQ multiplex PCR. The sample records 90,000 to 100,000 clones, about 95% being singletons. The germline V and J ends were trimmed by 6 bases and 0 bases, with 14 bases remaining between them. This CDR3 region has 14 residues. The germline CDR1 and CDR2 sequences are SQVTM and ANQGSEA. This TCR was recovered from a human donor in good health. Source material: T cells isolated from PBMCs. The rearrangement uses TRBV29-1 and TRBJ1-1; TRBD1 might be the D (6 bases). CDR3 sequence reads: CSVAGGAVNTEAFF. The DNA for the CDR3 is TGCAGCGTGGCTGGGGGGGCTGTGAACACTGAAGCTTTCTTT.